This is a list of T cell receptor beta chains from one sample in a study of cytomegalovirus exposure and HLA in healthy donors. Generated by immunoSEQ multiplex PCR, the TCRdb table keeps only in-frame clones and is missing some. The sample gives about 180,000 clones, more than 65% of which show up once; approximately 0.47% is in the top ten. Sequenced: PBMCs. The receptors here all came from a woman between 50 and 59 years old in good health and CMV-seronegative. Both conserved end residues are part of each CDR3. D genes are given only for firm matches. Only some rows state a clone size, as once, few, many or a class for expanded clones.

13,TRBV7-8,NA,TRBJ2-7,NA,CASSSRVLYEQYF,TGTGCCAGCAGTAGCAGGGTTTTGTACGAGCAGTACTTC
14,TRBV2,NA,TRBJ2-3,NA,CASSIGSSTDTQYF,TGTGCCAGCAGTATTGGGAGCTCGACGGATACGCAGTATTTT
15,TRBV9,TRBD1,TRBJ1-6,NA,CASMRGDSNNSPLHF,TGTGCCAGCATGCGTGGGGACAGCAATAATTCACCCCTCCACTTT
12,TRBV2,NA,TRBJ1-1,few,CASSVAGVGAFF,TGTGCCAGCAGTGTGGCAGGGGTCGGAGCTTTCTTT
13,TRBV7-8,NA,TRBJ2-5,NA,CASSFRLLETQYF,TGTGCCAGCAGCTTCAGATTGTTGGAGACCCAGTACTTC
12,TRBV7-2,TRBD2,TRBJ2-7,once,CASSPPGGEQYF,TGTGCCAGCAGCCCCCCGGGGGGCGAGCAGTACTTC
15,TRBV7-3,NA,TRBJ1-1,NA,CASSSLQGGNTEAFF,TGTGCCAGCAGCTCACTTCAGGGCGGCAACACTGAAGCTTTCTTT
14,TRBV10-3,TRBD2,TRBJ2-1,NA,CATVPGLAYNEQFF,TGTGCCACAGTTCCGGGACTAGCCTACAATGAGCAGTTCTTC
15,TRBV9,NA,TRBJ1-1,NA,CASSVEPTRNTEAFF,TGTGCCAGCAGCGTAGAGCCAACCCGGAACACTGAAGCTTTCTTT
14,TRBV6-5,NA,TRBJ2-7,NA,CASSYSLDIREQYF,TGTGCCAGCAGTTACTCTCTGGACATAAGGGAGCAGTACTTC
14,TRBV6-1,TRBD1,TRBJ2-7,once,CASRGTGGRYEQYF,TGTGCCAGCAGAGGGACAGGGGGCAGATACGAGCAGTACTTC
15,TRBV7-3,TRBD2,TRBJ2-1,NA,CASSPGQREHNEQFF,TGTGCCAGCAGCCCAGGACAGCGGGAGCACAATGAGCAGTTCTTC
15,TRBV9,TRBD2,TRBJ2-7,NA,CASSATPSGRNEQYF,TGTGCCAGCAGCGCTACCCCTAGCGGGAGAAACGAGCAGTACTTC
13,TRBV7-9,NA,TRBJ2-5,NA,CASSPAGLETQYF,TGTGCCAGCAGCCCCGCAGGGTTAGAGACCCAGTACTTC
16,TRBV27,TRBD1,TRBJ1-5,NA,CASSPLPGQRNQPQHF,TGTGCCAGCAGTCCCCTCCCGGGACAGAGGAATCAGCCCCAGCATTTT
14,TRBV7-9,TRBD1,TRBJ1-2,NA,CASNPGGEDYGYTF,TGTGCCAGCAACCCAGGGGGCGAGGACTATGGCTACACCTTC